This T cell receptor beta chain is from a study of T cells in women clearing cervical HPV infection. Measured with immunoSEQ multiplex PCR; TCRdb has only the in-frame clones, and not every one. This repertoire comprises around 20,000 clones; its ten largest clones make up approximately 6%. With 5 bases removed from V and 1 base from J, the gap between germline ends came to 12 bases. This CDR3 is 14 amino acids long. Germline V gives CDR1 SSHAT, CDR2 FNYEAQ (reference sequence). Comment on this clone: What it binds is unknown. The read gets to within 3 residues of the CDR3 end, and the germline J gene fills in the rest.

General study findings and limits: Effector/memory and HPV-specific T cells were not isolated, and association timing is unknown. CIN3+ cases had significantly higher TCR repertoire richness than controls, but evenness did not differ.

All donors had a single incident cervical HPV16 infection, not prevalent. The sequencing sample was made of blood buffy coat. The chain is built from TRBV7-7 and TRBJ2-7; tentative D call: TRBD2 (5 bases). The sequence was obtained from a woman aged 18 to 75 with a cervical HPV16 infection that either progressed to CIN3+ or cleared (not recorded which). CDR3 DNA (partial): TGTGCCAGCAGCCTAGGCCCGGGGTCCTACGAG. Translating it yields CASSLGPGSYE. The whole CDR3 protein reads CASSLGPGSYEQYF.